The next 12 T cell receptor beta chains were all read from a single sample in a study of regulatory T cells in long-lasting Graves disease. TCR beta libraries were built with iRepertoire HTBI primers and Arm-PCR of CDR3 regions. A single record per CDR3 protein comes from TCRdb applying MiXCR to the multiplex PCR reads. Among approximately 400,000 distinct CDR3 sequences listed, 23% were seen once. Time point: persistent/refractory GD, antithyroid drugs over 5 years with positive TRAb. The TCR library was prepared using RNA isolated from PBMCs. The sequenced sample was peripheral blood mononuclear cells (PBMCs), obtained when the disease was refractory, from a patient treated with antithyroid drugs. The receptors were gathered from a woman aged 40 to 49 with Graves disease.

V usage is TRBV18 and J usage is TRBJ1-2, with D possibly being TRBD1 (5 bases). The germline CDR1 and CDR2 sequences are KGHSH and LQKENI. This CDR3 is 16 amino acids long. The V end was cut by 3 bases, the J end by 0 bases, with 14 bases between. The CDR3 loop is CASSPNKGSTNYGYTF. DNA for the CDR3: TGTGCCAGCTCACCCAATAAGGGGAGTACTAACTATGGCTACACCTTC.

At least ten counts were recorded for this clonotype. This chain connects TRBV28 to TRBJ2-7; TRBD2 agrees at 7 bases. Germline V gene data show CDR1 as MDHEN and CDR2 as SYDVKM. V lost 3 bases, J lost 2 bases, and 1 base stayed unmatched. The CDR3 consists of 13 residues. The DNA of the CDR3 is TGTGCCAGCAGTTTTCGGGGGGCCTACGAGCAGTACTTC. It specifies CASSFRGAYEQYF.

This clonotype was recorded many times. V usage is TRBV11-2 and J usage is TRBJ2-5; unclear D gene. The CDR3 consists of 15 residues. The germline V gene encodes CDR1 SGHAT and CDR2 FQNNGV. V was cut by 1 base and J by 5 bases, with 14 bases left in between. Written as DNA, the CDR3 is TGTGCCAGCAGCTTAGGTGGAAGTGGTTGGGAGACCCAGTACTTC. As protein: CASSLGGSGWETQYF.

This clonotype showed up many times. In nucleotides, the CDR3 is TGTGCCAGCAGTCCCAGGGGCAATCAGCCCCAGCATTTT. Translating gives CASSPRGNQPQHF. The genes are TRBV2 and TRBJ1-5, with D possibly matching TRBD1 (5 bases). The CDR3 runs 13 residues. The germline CDR1 and CDR2 sequences are SNHLY and FYNNEI. V was cut by 5 bases and J by 2 bases, with 7 bases left in between.

In this sample, this clonotype turned up a few times. CDR3 loop: CASSFFPYRDSYEQYF. CDR3 in DNA: TGTGCCAGCAGTTTTTTCCCGTACAGGGATTCCTACGAGCAGTACTTC. The chain carries TRBV28 and TRBJ2-7, with a possible D match to TRBD1 (6 bases). The germline V and J ends were trimmed by 3 bases and 1 base, with 16 bases remaining between them. This CDR3 spans 16 amino acids. CDR1 is MDHEN and CDR2 is SYDVKM in the germline V gene. The variable domain in full, with the rest retrieved from reference TRBV28 and TRBJ2-7, is DVKVTQSSRYLVKRTGEKVFLECVQDMDHENMFWYRQDPGLGLRLIYFSYDVKMKEKGDIPEGYSVSREKKERFSLILESASTNQTSMYLCASSFFPYRDSYEQYFGPGTRLTVT.

In its sample, this clonotype was seen a few times. The chain couples TRBV29-1 to TRBJ2-4; D gene uncertain. Between the trimmed V and J ends, which lost 2 bases and 0 bases, there was a span of 11 bases. The CDR3 loop spans 15 amino acids. Germline V gene data show CDR1 as SQVTM and CDR2 as ANQGSEA. CDR3 in amino acids: CSVERVPLAKNIQYF. The CDR3 bases are TGCAGCGTTGAAAGGGTGCCCTTAGCCAAAAACATTCAGTACTTC.

This chain joins TRBV19 and TRBJ2-1; D is possibly TRBD1 (5 bases). Trimming removed 5 bases at V and 5 bases at J, with 13 bases between. CDR1 and CDR2 (germline): LNHDA, SQIVND (reference sequence). CDR3 length equals 14 residues. The DNA for the CDR3 is TGTGCCAGTAGTGGTGAGACAGACCACAATGAGCAGTTCTTC. Its protein is CASSGETDHNEQFF. The full variable domain, rest sourced from reference TRBV19 and TRBJ2-1, is DGGITQSPKYLFRKEGQNVTLSCEQNLNHDAMYWYRQDPGQGLRLIYYSQIVNDFQKGDIAEGYSVSREKKESFPLTVTSAQKNPTAFYLCASSGETDHNEQFFGPGTRLTVL.

V and J are TRBV11-3 and TRBJ2-2; the D is unclear. V dropped 4 bases and J dropped 7 bases, with 7 bases sitting between them. Germline V gives CDR1 SGHNT, CDR2 YENEEA. CDR3 size: 12 residues. The CDR3 loop is CASSSPGGELFF. The CDR3 DNA sequence: TGTGCCAGCAGCTCCCCGGGCGGGGAGCTGTTTTTT.

The V and J genes are TRBV18 and TRBJ1-2; perhaps TRBD1 as D (6 bases). The germline V gene encodes CDR1 KGHSH and CDR2 LQKENI. Between the trimmed V and J ends, which lost 2 bases and 6 bases, there was a span of 10 bases. The CDR3 sequence is 13 residues long. The CDR3 coding sequence is TGTGCCAGCTCACCATCAGGGGTCGATGGCTACACCTTC. This translates into CASSPSGVDGYTF.

This clonotype was counted at least ten times. The chain has TRBV5-1 and TRBJ1-5; weak D call: TRBD1 (5 bases). The CDR3 is 13 residues long. Trimming stripped 4 bases from V and 6 bases from J, with 11 bases between. Germline values: CDR1 SGHRS, CDR2 YFSETQ. Here the CDR3 DNA reads TGCGCCAGCAGCCCAGAGGGGCTTCAGCCCCAGCATTTT. Amino acids: CASSPEGLQPQHF.

By share, this clonotype counts as medium-sized. The chain combines TRBV2 with TRBJ2-2; a possible D gene is TRBD1 (6 bases). This CDR3 has 13 residues. Germline V gene data show CDR1 as SNHLY and CDR2 as FYNNEI. The ends were cut back, 6 bases at V and 6 bases at J, with 11 bases in the middle. CDR3 sequence: CASRTQGSGELFF. As DNA, the CDR3 is TGTGCCAGCAGGACACAGGGCTCCGGGGAGCTGTTTTTT.

CDR3 sequence (DNA): TGCAGTGCTAGAGGGCCACTACGAGAGACCCAGTACTTC. Residues: CSARGPLRETQYF. The chain employs TRBV20-1 and TRBJ2-5, with D unresolved. Deletions cut 1 base from V and 4 bases from J, with 10 bases between. Per the germline V gene, CDR1 is DFQATT and CDR2 is SNEGSKA (reference sequence). CDR3 length: 13 residues.